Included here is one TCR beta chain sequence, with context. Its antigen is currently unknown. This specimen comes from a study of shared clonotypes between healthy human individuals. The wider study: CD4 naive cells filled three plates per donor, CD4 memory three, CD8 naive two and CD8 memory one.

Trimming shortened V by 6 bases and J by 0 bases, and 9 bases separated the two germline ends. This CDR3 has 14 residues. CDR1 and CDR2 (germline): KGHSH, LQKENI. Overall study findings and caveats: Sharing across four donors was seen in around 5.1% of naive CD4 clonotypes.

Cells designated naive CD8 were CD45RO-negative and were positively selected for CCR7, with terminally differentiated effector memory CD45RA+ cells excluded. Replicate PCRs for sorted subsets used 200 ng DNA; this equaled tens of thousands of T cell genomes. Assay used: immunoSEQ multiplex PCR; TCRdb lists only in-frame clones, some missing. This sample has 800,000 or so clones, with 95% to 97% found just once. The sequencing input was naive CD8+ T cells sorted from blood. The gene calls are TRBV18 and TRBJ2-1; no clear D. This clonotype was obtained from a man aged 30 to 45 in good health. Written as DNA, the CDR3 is TGTGCCAGCTCGCTTGATAACTCCTACAATGAGCAGTTCTTC. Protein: CASSLDNSYNEQFF. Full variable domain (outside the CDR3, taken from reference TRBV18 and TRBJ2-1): NAGVMQNPRHLVRRRGQEARLRCSPMKGHSHVYWYRQLPEEGLKFMVYLQKENIIDESGMPKERFSAEFPKEGPSILRIQQVVRGDSAAYFCASSLDNSYNEQFFGPGTRLTVL.